Listed below are T cell receptor beta chains from one sample, sequenced in a study of T cell changes during pregnancy in multiple sclerosis. Some clones are missing from TCRdb's copy, which holds only in-frame ones; the method was immunoSEQ multiplex PCR. The table has roughly 49,000 clones, around 91% seen once. This specimen was CD4+ T cells from peripheral blood mononuclear cells, taken in the second trimester of pregnancy. The receptors stem from a female donor in good health, enrolled as a control in a pregnancy study. Both conserved end residues are part of each CDR3. D genes are given only for firm matches. Clone sizes are given selectively: once, few, many, or a class where the clone is expanded.

TRBV10-3	NA	TRBJ1-5	NA	TGTGCCACCGGGACAACTAGCAATCAGCCCCAGCATTTT	CATGTTSNQPQHF
TRBV18	NA	TRBJ1-6	NA	TGTGCCAGCTCACCCTCGTGGGGGACAAATTCACCCCTCCACTTT	CASSPSWGTNSPLHF
TRBV5-1	NA	TRBJ1-1	NA	TGCGCCAGCAGCTTGCAAGGTCGGGGAGAAATTGATGAAGCTTTCTTT	CASSLQGRGEIDEAFF
TRBV6-1	NA	TRBJ2-5	NA	TGTGCCAGCAGTCCACAGCCTCAAGAGACCCAGTACTTC	CASSPQPQETQYF
TRBV5-8	once	TRBJ2-1	TRBD2	TGTGCCAGCAGCTTGTCGGGGAGGGTTTACAATGAGCAGTTCTTC	CASSLSGRVYNEQFF
TRBV19	NA	TRBJ2-2	TRBD1	TGTGCCAGTAGCCGTGTACCCGGGACAGCGAACACCGGGGAGCTGTTTTTT	CASSRVPGTANTGELFF
TRBV14	NA	TRBJ2-1	NA	TGTGCCAGCAGCCAAGACAGGGGCTTAATATACAATGAGCAGTTCTTC	CASSQDRGLIYNEQFF
TRBV7-3	NA	TRBJ1-1	TRBD1	TGTGCCAGCAGCTTGGGCAGGGGGGAATACACTGAAGCTTTCTTT	CASSLGRGEYTEAFF
TRBV7-2	once	TRBJ1-2	NA	TGTGCCAGCAGCCCCCCCCAGGGGCGGAATGGCTACACCTTC	CASSPPQGRNGYTF
TRBV9	once	TRBJ1-2	TRBD1	TGTGCCAGCAGCAGAACAGGGGTGTATGGGAGCTATGGCTACACCTTC	CASSRTGVYGSYGYTF
TRBV7-9	NA	TRBJ2-7	TRBD1	TGTGCCAGCAGCTTAACCGGGACAGCCAACTACGAGCAGTACTTC	CASSLTGTANYEQYF
TRBV6-5	NA	TRBJ2-7	NA	TGTGCCAGCAGTGGAGAGGCGGAGCAGTACTTC	CASSGEAEQYF
TRBV14	NA	TRBJ1-4	NA	TGTGCCAGCAGCCACGGGACACACCAGAATGAAAAACTGTTTTTT	CASSHGTHQNEKLFF
TRBV6-5	NA	TRBJ1-4	NA	TGTGCCAGCAGTTCTAACAGGGACGCTTTTGAAAAACTGTTTTTT	CASSSNRDAFEKLFF
TRBV15	NA	TRBJ2-1	TRBD2	TGTGCCACCAGCAGAGATGAGCGGACTAGGGAGTTCTTC	CATSRDERTREFF
TRBV5-1	NA	TRBJ1-4	TRBD1	TGCGCCAGCAGCGCCACAGGGGGTACGGCTAATGAAAAACTGTTTTTT	CASSATGGTANEKLFF
TRBV5-4	NA	TRBJ1-5	NA	TGTGCCAGCAGCTCGGGGACACTGAATCAGCCCCAGCATTTT	CASSSGTLNQPQHF
TRBV5-6	NA	TRBJ1-2	TRBD1	TGTGCCAGCAGCTTGAGGGACAGCTTTAACTATGGCTACACCTTC	CASSLRDSFNYGYTF